These 11 T cell receptor beta chains were sequenced from one sample in a study of radiation and T cells in renal cell carcinoma. Time point described: baseline pretreatment blood. Noted treatment: 15 Gy SBRT to primary tumor, nephrectomy 4 weeks later. Repertoires were generated with immunoSEQ multiplex PCR, while TCRdb's copy carries only in-frame clones and drops some. The sample includes approximately 150,000 clones, approximately 90% of them seen just once. This material consisted of blood, taken from a patient whose treatment included radiotherapy and nephrectomy. The receptors were sampled from a woman between 65 and 79 years old with renal cell carcinoma.

The chain employs TRBV19 and TRBJ1-2; the D is unclear. Trimming stripped 7 bases from V and 3 bases from J, with 15 bases between. There are 14 residues in the CDR3. Germline CDR1 and CDR2: LNHDA and SQIVND (reference sequence). The CDR3 is CASKRRDGYYGYTF. For the CDR3, the DNA is TGTGCCAGTAAACGTCGAGACGGCTACTATGGCTACACCTTC.

The rearrangement joins TRBV18 to TRBJ1-1; TRBD1 matches 7 bases. The CDR3 sequence is 14 residues long. J was trimmed by 0 bases and V by 6 bases; bases with no gene match: 4. Germline V gene lookup returns CDR1 KGHSH and CDR2 LQKENI. The CDR3 reads CASSPGGVNTEAFF. CDR3 in DNA: TGTGCCAGCTCTCCAGGGGGGGTGAACACTGAAGCTTTCTTT. Based on the CDR3 plus reference TRBV18 and TRBJ1-1, the full variable domain is NAGVMQNPRHLVRRRGQEARLRCSPMKGHSHVYWYRQLPEEGLKFMVYLQKENIIDESGMPKERFSAEFPKEGPSILRIQQVVRGDSAAYFCASSPGGVNTEAFFGQGTRLTVV.

The chain has TRBV19 and TRBJ2-2; no reliable D call. CDR1 is LNHDA and CDR2 is SQIVND in the germline V gene (reference sequence). This CDR3 has 13 residues. Trimming took off 7 bases at V and 1 base at J, with 7 bases between the two ends. The CDR3 DNA reads as TGTGCCAGTAAGACGGTGAACACCGGGGAGCTGTTTTTT. As protein: CASKTVNTGELFF.

V is TRBV9 and J is TRBJ2-1; TRBD2 might be the D (6 bases). Germline V gives CDR1 SGDLS, CDR2 YYNGEE. This CDR3 is built from 14 residues. The germline V and J ends were trimmed by 3 bases and 3 bases, with 10 bases remaining between them. This CDR3 is CASSARLDYNEQFF. The CDR3 DNA follows: TGTGCCAGCAGCGCCAGACTAGACTACAATGAGCAGTTCTTC.

The chain is built from TRBV5-1 and TRBJ2-5, with 7 positions matching TRBD1. The ends lost 0 bases at V and 4 bases at J; junction bases unmatched: 9. This CDR3 contains 16 residues. The germline V gene has CDR1 SGHRS and CDR2 YFSETQ. CDR3 DNA sequence: TGCGCCAGCAGCTTGGGGAAGGGGGCGCAAGTAGAGACCCAGTACTTC. Translated: CASSLGKGAQVETQYF.

The chain employs TRBV5-6 and TRBJ1-4; TRBD1 matches 7 bases. The CDR3 is 15 amino acids. Germline-derived CDR1 and CDR2 are SGHDT and YYEEEE. Trimming cost V 6 bases and J 8 bases; bases outside gene matches: 13. This chain's CDR3 is CASTGPTGTDEKLFF. The CDR3 DNA follows: TGTGCCAGCACCGGACCGACAGGGACGGACGAAAAACTGTTTTTT.

The chain is built from TRBV9 and TRBJ1-4; D gene unclear. From germline, CDR1 is SGDLS and CDR2 YYNGEE. The CDR3 length is 14 residues. Trimming removed 4 bases at V and 6 bases at J, with 13 bases between. DNA for the CDR3: TGTGCCAGCAGCCAGGACGAAGGGTATGAAAAACTGTTTTTT. This encodes CASSQDEGYEKLFF.

This chain joins TRBV2 and TRBJ1-3, with a tentative D call TRBD1 (5 bases). Germline CDR1 SNHLY, CDR2 FYNNEI. The CDR3 is 13 amino acids. Trimming shortened V by 6 bases and J by 0 bases, and 6 bases separated the two germline ends. The CDR3 here is CASRGRSGNTIYF. In DNA form, the CDR3 reads TGTGCCAGCAGGGGGCGCTCTGGAAACACCATATATTTT.

This chain links TRBV6-5 with TRBJ1-5, with TRBD1 identical over 8 bases. After removal of 5 bases from V and 7 bases from J, the junction contained 10 bases not matched to a gene. This CDR3 comprises 15 residues. Germline CDR1 and CDR2: MNHEY and SVGAGI. The CDR3 region has the DNA TGTGCCAGCAGTCTCGGACAGGGAGGAGGGCAGCCCCAGCATTTT. Translating it yields CASSLGQGGGQPQHF.

This rearrangement joins TRBV27 to TRBJ2-5; TRBD1 agrees at 8 bases. Germline CDR1 MNHEY, CDR2 SMNVEV (reference sequence). V was pared by 3 bases and J by 2 bases, with 5 bases of the junction left unmatched. The CDR3 is 15 amino acids. This chain's CDR3 is CASSFLGQGQETQYF. The CDR3 DNA reads TGTGCCAGCAGTTTCCTCGGACAGGGTCAAGAGACCCAGTACTTC.

The CDR3 nucleotides read TGTGCCACTGCAGGGATCTCCTATGGCTACACCTTC. It specifies CATAGISYGYTF. V gene TRBV19 combines with J gene TRBJ1-2; the D gene is possibly TRBD1 (5 bases). CDR3 length equals 12 residues. Germline V lookup: CDR1 LNHDA, CDR2 SQIVND (reference sequence). V dropped 10 bases and J dropped 4 bases, with 13 bases sitting between them.